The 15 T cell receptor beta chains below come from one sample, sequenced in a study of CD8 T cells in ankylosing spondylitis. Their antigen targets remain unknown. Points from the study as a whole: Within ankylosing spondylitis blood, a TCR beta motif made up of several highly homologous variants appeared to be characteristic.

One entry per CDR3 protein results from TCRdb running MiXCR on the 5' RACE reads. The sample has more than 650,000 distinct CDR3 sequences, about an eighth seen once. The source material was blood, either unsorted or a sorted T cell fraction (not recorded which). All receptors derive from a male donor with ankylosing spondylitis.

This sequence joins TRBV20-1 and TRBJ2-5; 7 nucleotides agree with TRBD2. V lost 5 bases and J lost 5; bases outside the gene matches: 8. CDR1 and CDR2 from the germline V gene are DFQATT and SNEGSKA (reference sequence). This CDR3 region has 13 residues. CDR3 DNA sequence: TGCAGTGCTCTGCGGGGAGGGTGGGAGACCCAGTACTTC. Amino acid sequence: CSALRGGWETQYF.

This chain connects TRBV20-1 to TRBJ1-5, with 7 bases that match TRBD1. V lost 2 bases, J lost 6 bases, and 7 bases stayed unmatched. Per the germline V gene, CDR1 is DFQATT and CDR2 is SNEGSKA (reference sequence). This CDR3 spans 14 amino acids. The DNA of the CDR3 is TGCAGTGCTAGAACAGGGGCTCAACCTCAGCCCCAGCATTTT. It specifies CSARTGAQPQPQHF.

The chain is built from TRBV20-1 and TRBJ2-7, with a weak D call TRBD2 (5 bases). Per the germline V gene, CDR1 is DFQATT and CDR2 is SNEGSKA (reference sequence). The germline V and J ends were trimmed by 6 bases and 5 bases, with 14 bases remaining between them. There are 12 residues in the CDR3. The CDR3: CSAPTRVDEQYF. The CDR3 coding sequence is TGCAGTGCCCCAACTAGAGTCGACGAGCAGTACTTC.

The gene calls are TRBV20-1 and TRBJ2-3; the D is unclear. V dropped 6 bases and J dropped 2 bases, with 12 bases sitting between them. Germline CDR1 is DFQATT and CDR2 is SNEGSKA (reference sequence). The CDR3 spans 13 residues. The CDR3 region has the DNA TGCAGTGCGTGGAGCGCCTCCACAGATACGCAGTATTTT. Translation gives CSAWSASTDTQYF.

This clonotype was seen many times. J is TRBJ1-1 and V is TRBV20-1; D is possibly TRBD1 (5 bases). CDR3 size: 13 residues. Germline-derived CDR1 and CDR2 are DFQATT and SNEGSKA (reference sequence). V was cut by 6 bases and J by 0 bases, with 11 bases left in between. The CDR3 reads CSAVGGLNTEAFF. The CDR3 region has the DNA TGCAGTGCGGTGGGGGGGTTGAACACTGAAGCTTTCTTT.

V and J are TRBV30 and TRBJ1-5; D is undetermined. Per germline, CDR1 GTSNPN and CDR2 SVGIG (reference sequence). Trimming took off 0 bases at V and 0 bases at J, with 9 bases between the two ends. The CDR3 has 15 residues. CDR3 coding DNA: TGTGCCTGGAGTGTCATGGGTCTTAGCAATCAGCCCCAGCATTTT. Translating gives CAWSVMGLSNQPQHF.

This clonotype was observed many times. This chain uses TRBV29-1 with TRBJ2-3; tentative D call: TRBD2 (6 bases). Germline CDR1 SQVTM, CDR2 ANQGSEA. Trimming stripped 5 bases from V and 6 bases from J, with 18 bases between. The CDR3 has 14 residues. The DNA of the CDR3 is TGCAGCGTTTCTACTAGCCCCCGGGGGGATACGCAGTATTTT. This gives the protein CSVSTSPRGDTQYF.

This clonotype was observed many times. CDR3 DNA: TGCAGCCACACCGGGAGTATGAACACTGAAGCTTTCTTT. Amino acid sequence: CSHTGSMNTEAFF. This chain uses TRBV29-1 with TRBJ1-1; the D is unclear. This CDR3 is built from 13 residues. From germline, CDR1 is SQVTM and CDR2 ANQGSEA. V was shortened by 8 bases and J by 0 bases, with 13 bases between the two germline ends.

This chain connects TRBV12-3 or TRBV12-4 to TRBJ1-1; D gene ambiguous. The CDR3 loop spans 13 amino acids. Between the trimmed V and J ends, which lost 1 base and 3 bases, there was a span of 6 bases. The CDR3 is CASSLEQYTEAFF. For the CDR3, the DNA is TGTGCCAGCAGTTTAGAACAATACACTGAAGCTTTCTTT.

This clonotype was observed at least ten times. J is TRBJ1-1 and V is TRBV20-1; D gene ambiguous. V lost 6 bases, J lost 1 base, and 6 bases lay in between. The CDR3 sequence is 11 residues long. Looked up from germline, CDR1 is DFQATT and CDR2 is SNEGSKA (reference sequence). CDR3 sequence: CSATRNTEAFF. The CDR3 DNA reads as TGCAGTGCCACAAGGAACACTGAAGCTTTCTTT.

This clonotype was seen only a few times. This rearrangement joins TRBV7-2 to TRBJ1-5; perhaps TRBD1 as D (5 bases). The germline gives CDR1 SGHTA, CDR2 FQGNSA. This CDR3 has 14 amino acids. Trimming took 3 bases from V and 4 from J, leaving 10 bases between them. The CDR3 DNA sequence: TGTGCCAGCAGCTTGCGATCAGGGAATCAGCCCCAGCATTTT. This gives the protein CASSLRSGNQPQHF.

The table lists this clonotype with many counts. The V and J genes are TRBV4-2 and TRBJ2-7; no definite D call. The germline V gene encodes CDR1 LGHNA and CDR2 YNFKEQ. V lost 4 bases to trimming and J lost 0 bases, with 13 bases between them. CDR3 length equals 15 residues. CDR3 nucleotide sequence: TGTGCCAGCAGCCTCGCAGGTTTTAGCTCCTACGAGCAGTACTTC. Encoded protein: CASSLAGFSSYEQYF.

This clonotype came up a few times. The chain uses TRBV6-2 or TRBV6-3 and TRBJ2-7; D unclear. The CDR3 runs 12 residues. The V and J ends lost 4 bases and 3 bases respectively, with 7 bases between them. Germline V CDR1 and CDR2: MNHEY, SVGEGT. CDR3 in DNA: TGTGCCAGCAGTTCCAGATACTACGAGCAGTACTTC. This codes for CASSSRYYEQYF.

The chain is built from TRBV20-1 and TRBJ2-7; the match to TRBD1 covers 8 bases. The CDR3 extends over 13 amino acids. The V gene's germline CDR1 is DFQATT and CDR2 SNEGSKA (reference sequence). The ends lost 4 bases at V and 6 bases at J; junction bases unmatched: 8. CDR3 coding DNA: TGCAGTGCTACGACAGGGGCTTTTCCCGAGCAGTACTTC. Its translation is CSATTGAFPEQYF.

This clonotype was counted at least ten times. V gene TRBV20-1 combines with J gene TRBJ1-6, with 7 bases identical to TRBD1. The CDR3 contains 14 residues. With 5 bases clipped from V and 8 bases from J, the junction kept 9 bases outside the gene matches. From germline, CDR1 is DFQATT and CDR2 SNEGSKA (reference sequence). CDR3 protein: CSASRGTAYSPLHF. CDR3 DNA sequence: TGCAGTGCTTCCCGCGGGACAGCTTATTCACCCCTCCACTTT.